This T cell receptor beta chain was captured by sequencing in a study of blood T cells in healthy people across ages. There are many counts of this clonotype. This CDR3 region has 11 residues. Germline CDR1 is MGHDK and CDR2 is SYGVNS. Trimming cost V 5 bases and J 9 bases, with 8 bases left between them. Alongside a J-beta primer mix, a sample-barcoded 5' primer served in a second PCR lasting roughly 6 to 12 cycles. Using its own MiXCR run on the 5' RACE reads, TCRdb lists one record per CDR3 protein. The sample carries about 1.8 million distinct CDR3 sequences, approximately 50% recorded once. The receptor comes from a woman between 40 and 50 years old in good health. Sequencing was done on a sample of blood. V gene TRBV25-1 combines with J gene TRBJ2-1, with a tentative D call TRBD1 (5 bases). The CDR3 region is CASSIGAEQFF. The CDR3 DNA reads TGTGCCAGCAGTATAGGGGCTGAGCAGTTCTTC.